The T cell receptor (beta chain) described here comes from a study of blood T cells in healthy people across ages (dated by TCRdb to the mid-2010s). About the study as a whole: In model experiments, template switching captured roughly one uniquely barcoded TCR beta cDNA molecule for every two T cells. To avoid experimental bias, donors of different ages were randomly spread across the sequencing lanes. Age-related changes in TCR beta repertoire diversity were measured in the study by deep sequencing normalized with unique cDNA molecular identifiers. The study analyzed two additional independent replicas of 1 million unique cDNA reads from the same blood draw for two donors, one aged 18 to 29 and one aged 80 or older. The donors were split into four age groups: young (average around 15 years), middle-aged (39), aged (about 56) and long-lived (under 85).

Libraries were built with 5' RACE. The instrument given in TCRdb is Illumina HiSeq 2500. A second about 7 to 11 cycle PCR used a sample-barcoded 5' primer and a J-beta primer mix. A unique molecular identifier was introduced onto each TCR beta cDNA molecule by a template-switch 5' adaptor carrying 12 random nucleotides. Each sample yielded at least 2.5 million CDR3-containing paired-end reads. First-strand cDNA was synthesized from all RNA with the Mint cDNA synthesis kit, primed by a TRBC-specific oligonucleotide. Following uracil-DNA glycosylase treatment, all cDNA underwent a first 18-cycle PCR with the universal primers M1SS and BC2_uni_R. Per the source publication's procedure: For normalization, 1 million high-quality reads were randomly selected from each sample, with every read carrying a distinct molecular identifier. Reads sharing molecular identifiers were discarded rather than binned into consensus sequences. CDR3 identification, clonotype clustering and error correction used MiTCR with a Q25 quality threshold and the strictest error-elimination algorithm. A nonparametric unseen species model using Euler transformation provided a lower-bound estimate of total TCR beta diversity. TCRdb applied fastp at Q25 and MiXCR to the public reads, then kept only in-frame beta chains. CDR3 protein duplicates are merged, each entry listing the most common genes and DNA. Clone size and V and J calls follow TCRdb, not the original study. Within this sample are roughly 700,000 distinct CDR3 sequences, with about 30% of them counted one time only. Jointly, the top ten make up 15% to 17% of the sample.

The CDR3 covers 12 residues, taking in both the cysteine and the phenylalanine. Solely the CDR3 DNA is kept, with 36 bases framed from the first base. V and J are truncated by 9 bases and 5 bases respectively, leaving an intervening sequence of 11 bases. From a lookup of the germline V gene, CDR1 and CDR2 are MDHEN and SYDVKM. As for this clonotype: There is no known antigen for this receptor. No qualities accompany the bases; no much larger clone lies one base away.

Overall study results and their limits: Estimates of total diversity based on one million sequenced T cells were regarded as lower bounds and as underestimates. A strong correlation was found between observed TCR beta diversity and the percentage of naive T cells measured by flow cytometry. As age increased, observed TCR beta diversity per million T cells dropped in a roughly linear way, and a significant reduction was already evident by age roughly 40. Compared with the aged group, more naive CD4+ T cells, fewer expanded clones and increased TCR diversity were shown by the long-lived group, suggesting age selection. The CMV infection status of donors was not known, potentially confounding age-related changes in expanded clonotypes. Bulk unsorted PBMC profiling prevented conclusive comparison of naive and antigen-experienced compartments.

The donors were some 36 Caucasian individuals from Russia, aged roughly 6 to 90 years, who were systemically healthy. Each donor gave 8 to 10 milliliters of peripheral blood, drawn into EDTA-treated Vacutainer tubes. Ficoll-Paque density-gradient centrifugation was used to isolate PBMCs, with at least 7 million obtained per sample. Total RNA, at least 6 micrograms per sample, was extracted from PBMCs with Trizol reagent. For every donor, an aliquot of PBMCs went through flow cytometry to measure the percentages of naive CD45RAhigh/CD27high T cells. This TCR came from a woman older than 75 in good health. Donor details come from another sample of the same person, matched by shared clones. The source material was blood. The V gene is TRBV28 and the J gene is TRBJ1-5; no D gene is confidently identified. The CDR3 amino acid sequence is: CASTDRDQPQHF. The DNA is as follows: TGTGCCAGTACAGATCGGGATCAGCCCCAGCATTTT.